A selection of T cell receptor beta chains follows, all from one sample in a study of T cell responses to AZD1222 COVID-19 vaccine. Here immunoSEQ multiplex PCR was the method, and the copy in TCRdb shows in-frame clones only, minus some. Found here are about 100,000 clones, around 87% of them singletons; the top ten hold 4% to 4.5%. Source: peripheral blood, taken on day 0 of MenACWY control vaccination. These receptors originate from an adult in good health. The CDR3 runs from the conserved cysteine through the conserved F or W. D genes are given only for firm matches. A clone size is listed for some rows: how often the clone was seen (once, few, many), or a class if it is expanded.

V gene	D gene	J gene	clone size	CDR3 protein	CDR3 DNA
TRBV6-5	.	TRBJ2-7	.	CASSYRQVDYEQYF	TGTGCCAGCAGTTACCGACAGGTCGACTACGAGCAGTACTTC
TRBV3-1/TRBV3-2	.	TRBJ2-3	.	CASSHSFQVTDTQYF	TGTGCCAGCAGCCATTCGTTCCAGGTCACAGATACGCAGTATTTT
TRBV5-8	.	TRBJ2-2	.	CASSLGGSDRELFF	TGTGCCAGCAGCTTGGGCGGGTCAGACAGGGAGCTGTTTTTT
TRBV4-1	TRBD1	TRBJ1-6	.	CASSPGQGNSPLHF	TGCGCCAGCAGCCCTGGACAGGGCAATTCACCCCTCCACTTT
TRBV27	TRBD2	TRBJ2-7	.	CASSSLGAGEHVQYF	TGTGCCAGCAGTTCTCTTGGAGCGGGAGAACATGTGCAGTACTTC
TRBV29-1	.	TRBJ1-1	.	CSVGKGGSTEAFF	TGCAGCGTTGGGAAGGGGGGGAGCACTGAAGCTTTCTTT
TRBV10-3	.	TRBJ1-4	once	CAITQGTEKLFF	TGTGCCATCACTCAGGGGACTGAAAAACTGTTTTTT
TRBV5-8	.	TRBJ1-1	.	CASSYPSRGTEAFF	TGTGCCAGCAGCTACCCATCGAGGGGCACTGAAGCTTTCTTT
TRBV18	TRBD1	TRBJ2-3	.	CASSPRDRAADTQYF	TGTGCCAGCTCCCCAAGAGACAGGGCGGCAGATACGCAGTATTTT
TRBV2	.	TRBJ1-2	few	CASSEALLVVYGYTF	TGTGCCAGCAGTGAAGCGCTTCTGGTTGTCTATGGCTACACCTTC
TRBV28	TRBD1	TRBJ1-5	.	CASIPGGNSNQPQHF	TGTGCCAGCATCCCAGGGGGCAATAGCAATCAGCCCCAGCATTTT
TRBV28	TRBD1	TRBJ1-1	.	CASSDWTGKNTEAFF	TGTGCCAGCAGTGACTGGACAGGGAAAAACACTGAAGCTTTCTTT
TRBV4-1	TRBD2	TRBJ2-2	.	CASSRGLAGGPGGELFF	TGCGCCAGCAGCCGGGGACTAGCGGGAGGGCCAGGCGGGGAGCTGTTTTTT
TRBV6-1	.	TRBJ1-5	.	CASSDSNQPQHF	TGTGCCAGCAGTGACAGCAATCAGCCCCAGCATTTT
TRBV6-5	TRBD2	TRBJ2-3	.	CASSLAGTDTQYF	TGTGCCAGCAGCCTAGCGGGGACAGATACGCAGTATTTT
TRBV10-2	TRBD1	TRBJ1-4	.	CASSYSRDREKLFF	TGCGCCAGCAGTTATTCCCGGGACAGGGAAAAACTGTTTTTT
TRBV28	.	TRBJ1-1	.	CASSFSSPKNTEAFF	TGTGCCAGCAGTTTTAGTAGTCCTAAGAACACTGAAGCTTTCTTT
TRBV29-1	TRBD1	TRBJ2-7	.	CSVRQGMDNYEQYF	TGCAGCGTTCGACAGGGAATGGATAACTACGAGCAGTACTTC
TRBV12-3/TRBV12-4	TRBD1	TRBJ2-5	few	CASSPDREETQYF	TGTGCCAGCAGTCCGGACAGGGAAGAGACCCAGTACTTC
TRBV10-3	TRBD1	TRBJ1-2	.	CAISGAGTVYGYTF	TGTGCCATCAGTGGGGCCGGGACAGTCTATGGCTACACCTTC
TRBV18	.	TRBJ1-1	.	CASSQGSPLMNTEAFF	TGTGCCAGCTCACAGGGCTCCCCCTTAATGAACACTGAAGCTTTCTTT
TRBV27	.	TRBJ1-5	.	CASRHDYGNQPQHF	TGTGCCAGCAGGCACGATTACGGCAATCAGCCCCAGCATTTT
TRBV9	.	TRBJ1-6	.	CASSVGVADNSPLHF	TGTGCCAGCAGCGTAGGGGTGGCGGATAATTCACCCCTCCACTTT
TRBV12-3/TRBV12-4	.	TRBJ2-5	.	CASSPGQRETQYF	TGTGCCAGCAGTCCCGGACAGAGGGAGACCCAGTACTTC
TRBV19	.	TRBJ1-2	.	CASHPGEHIGYTF	TGTGCCAGTCACCCAGGGGAGCATATTGGCTACACCTTC
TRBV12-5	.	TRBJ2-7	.	CASGLEVGEQYF	TGTGCTAGTGGGCTAGAGGTGGGCGAGCAGTACTTC
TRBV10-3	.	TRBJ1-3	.	CAISGGFHGSNTIYF	TGTGCCATCAGTGGGGGGTTCCACGGGAGCAACACCATATATTTT
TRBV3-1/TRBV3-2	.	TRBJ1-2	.	CASSPRGGAYYGYTF	TGTGCCAGCAGCCCAAGAGGGGGGGCCTACTATGGCTACACCTTC
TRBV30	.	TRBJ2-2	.	CAWRRAANTGELFF	TGTGCCTGGCGCAGGGCTGCGAACACCGGGGAGCTGTTTTTT
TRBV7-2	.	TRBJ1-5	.	CASSGTNQPQHF	TGTGCCAGCAGCGGGACAAATCAGCCCCAGCATTTT
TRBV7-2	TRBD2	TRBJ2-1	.	CASTWTSGGPNEQFF	TGTGCCAGCACCTGGACTAGCGGGGGCCCCAATGAGCAGTTCTTC
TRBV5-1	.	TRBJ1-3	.	CASSNPTGNTIYF	TGCGCCAGCAGCAACCCGACAGGAAACACCATATATTTT
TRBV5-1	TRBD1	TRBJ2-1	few	CASAGDRAIYFYNEQFF	TGCGCCAGCGCCGGGGACAGGGCGATTTATTTCTACAATGAGCAGTTCTTC
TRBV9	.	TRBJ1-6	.	CASSVDAGRTSPLHF	TGTGCCAGCAGCGTAGACGCAGGGCGAACCTCACCCCTCCACTTT
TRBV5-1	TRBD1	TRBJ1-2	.	CASSAGQGAYGYTF	TGCGCCAGCAGCGCGGGACAGGGAGCCTATGGCTACACCTTC
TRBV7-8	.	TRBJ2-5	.	CASSLHPGSETQYF	TGTGCCAGCAGCTTACATCCAGGGTCGGAGACCCAGTACTTC
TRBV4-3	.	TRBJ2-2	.	CASSQVPRTGELFF	TGCGCCAGCAGCCAAGTTCCTAGAACCGGGGAGCTGTTTTTT
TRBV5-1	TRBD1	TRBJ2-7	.	CASSLGTVNYEQYF	TGCGCCAGCAGCTTAGGGACAGTCAACTACGAGCAGTACTTC
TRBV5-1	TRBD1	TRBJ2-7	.	CASSLTGGTYEQYF	TGCGCCAGCAGCCTAACAGGGGGGACCTACGAGCAGTACTTC
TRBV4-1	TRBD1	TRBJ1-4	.	CASSQSGTEDEKLFF	TGCGCCAGCAGCCAGTCCGGGACAGAGGATGAAAAACTGTTTTTT
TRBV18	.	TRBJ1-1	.	CASSPESIRGNTEAFF	TGTGCCAGCTCACCTGAGTCTATCCGGGGGAACACTGAAGCTTTCTTT
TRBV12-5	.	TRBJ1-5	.	CASGLVKRVWQPQHF	TGTGCTAGTGGTTTGGTAAAGAGGGTCTGGCAGCCCCAGCATTTT
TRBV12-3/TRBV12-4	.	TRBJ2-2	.	CASSFGHGELFF	TGTGCCAGCAGTTTCGGACACGGGGAGCTGTTTTTT
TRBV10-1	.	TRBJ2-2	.	CASSESGAGELFF	TGCGCCAGCAGTGAATCCGGGGCCGGGGAGCTGTTTTTT
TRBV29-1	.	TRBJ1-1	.	CSVPTEVSEAFF	TGCAGCGTTCCGACAGAGGTCTCTGAAGCTTTCTTT
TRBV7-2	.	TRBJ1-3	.	CASSSQVGGGNTIYF	TGTGCCAGCAGCTCACAAGTGGGGGGTGGAAACACCATATATTTT
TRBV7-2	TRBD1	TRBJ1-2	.	CASSFDRDSDYGYTF	TGTGCCAGCAGCTTCGACAGGGATTCGGACTATGGCTACACCTTC
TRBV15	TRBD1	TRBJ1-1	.	CATSRSLNRGRSGEAFF	TGTGCCACCAGCAGAAGTCTAAACAGGGGGCGATCGGGTGAAGCTTTCTTT
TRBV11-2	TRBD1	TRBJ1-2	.	CASSLNQGTDYGYTF	TGTGCCAGCAGCTTAAATCAAGGGACAGACTATGGCTACACCTTC
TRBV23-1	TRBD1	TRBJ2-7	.	CASSQYLDRGWKRDRSEQYF	TGCGCCAGCAGTCAATATCTGGACAGGGGCTGGAAGCGGGATCGGTCCGAGCAGTACTTC
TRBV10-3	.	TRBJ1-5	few	CAISLDGAFNQPQHF	TGTGCCATCAGCCTCGACGGGGCTTTTAATCAGCCCCAGCATTTT
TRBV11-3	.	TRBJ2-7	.	CASSLNQLGEQYF	TGTGCCAGCAGCTTAAACCAACTAGGCGAGCAGTACTTC
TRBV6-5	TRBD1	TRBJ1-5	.	CASSGTANQPQHF	TGTGCCAGCAGCGGGACAGCTAATCAGCCCCAGCATTTT
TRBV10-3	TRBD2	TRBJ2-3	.	CAISPAGGPGDTQYF	TGTGCCATCAGCCCAGCGGGGGGGCCAGGAGATACGCAGTATTTT